Reported below is one T cell receptor (beta chain). No antigen is known for it. This CDR3 is also generated by other DNA sequences in the sample. The entry originates in a study of shared clonotypes between healthy human individuals. Whole-study findings and limits: The authors sampled blood alone, and tissue repertoires likely differ.

Genomic DNA belonging to each subset was distributed in equal measure over several immunoSEQ plates. Assay: immunoSEQ multiplex PCR; the TCRdb copy retains only in-frame clones and omits some. The sample lists 1.5 million to 2.5 million clones; roughly 94% were seen once. Germline lookup yields CDR1 SGDLS and CDR2 YYNGEE. The length of the CDR3 is 15 residues. V was clipped by 2 bases and J by 1 base; unmatched bases: 1. CD8 cells classed as naive were CD45RO-negative and positively selected for CCR7, excluding terminally differentiated effector memory CD45RA+ cells. The chain recombines TRBV9 with TRBJ2-3, with 10 bases matching TRBD2. This receptor was identified in a man aged 18 to 30 in good health. Input material: naive CD8+ T cells sorted from blood. CDR3 amino acids: CASSVGTSGTDTQYF. In DNA, the CDR3 is TGTGCCAGCAGCGTCGGGACTAGCGGCACAGATACGCAGTATTTT.